These 18 T cell receptor beta chains came from one sample sequenced in a study of shared clonotypes between healthy human individuals. Libraries were prepared by immunoSEQ multiplex PCR; TCRdb keeps only in-frame clonotypes and omits some of them. The sample has 800,000 or so clones, about 97% seen once; the top ten hold approximately 0.2%. As defined, naive CD8 cells were CD45RO-negative and positively selected for CCR7, with terminally differentiated effector memory CD45RA+ cells excluded. The sequencing sample was made of naive CD8+ T cells sorted from blood. These receptors were taken from a man aged 25-45 years in good health.

This chain uses TRBV9 with TRBJ2-5; the D call may be TRBD1 or TRBD2 (5 bases each). Germline CDR1 and CDR2: SGDLS and YYNGEE. V was shortened by 2 bases and J by 5 bases, with 13 bases between the two germline ends. The CDR3 is 14 residues long. The CDR3 nucleotides read TGTGCCAGCAGCGTTGTCGAGGGGTTTGAGACCCAGTACTTC. It translates to CASSVVEGFETQYF.

This chain connects TRBV27 to TRBJ2-7, with D uncertain. The CDR3 sequence is 13 residues long. Germline CDR1 MNHEY, CDR2 SMNVEV (reference sequence). V was shortened by 6 bases and J by 3 bases, with 12 bases between the two germline ends. The chain's CDR3 is CASSRFAGYEQYF. DNA for the CDR3: TGTGCCAGCAGCCGATTCGCAGGCTACGAGCAGTACTTC.

V and J are TRBV9 and TRBJ2-7; possibly TRBD2 for D (6 bases). Germline V gene sequence: CDR1 SGDLS, CDR2 YYNGEE. V shed 4 bases and J shed 3 bases, with 17 bases lying between them. The CDR3 covers 15 residues. The CDR3 is CASSPGPAGNYEQYF. CDR3 DNA sequence: TGTGCCAGCAGCCCAGGGCCAGCGGGCAACTACGAGCAGTACTTC.

The chain carries TRBV6-5 and TRBJ1-2; TRBD1 agrees at 10 bases. CDR3 size: 13 residues. Trimming at V came to 6 bases and at J to 6 bases, leaving 4 bases not matched to a gene. Germline CDR1 and CDR2: MNHEY and SVGAGI. For the CDR3, the DNA is TGTGCCAGCAGGCCCGGGACAGGGGATGGCTACACCTTC. Residues: CASRPGTGDGYTF.

The chain links TRBV28 to TRBJ2-7, with TRBD1 matching 8 bases. The germline V gene encodes CDR1 MDHEN and CDR2 SYDVKM. J gave up 3 bases and V 6 bases, and 13 bases lay outside the gene matches. The CDR3 contains 16 residues. The CDR3 protein is CASRWGLTGEFYEQYF. The CDR3 region has the DNA TGTGCCAGCAGGTGGGGACTGACAGGGGAGTTCTACGAGCAGTACTTC.

V gene TRBV11-2 combines with J gene TRBJ2-1; 8 nucleotides match TRBD2. The CDR3 loop spans 15 amino acids. Germline V CDR1 and CDR2: SGHAT, FQNNGV. J lost 3 bases, V lost 5 bases, and 6 bases had no gene match. CDR3 nucleotides: TGTGCCAGCAGCGGGCGGGAGGCGGTCTACAATGAGCAGTTCTTC. As protein: CASSGREAVYNEQFF.

V is TRBV27 and J is TRBJ2-5; 7 bases align to TRBD1. Losses at the gene ends were 4 bases for V and 0 bases for J; bases not matched to a gene: 11. The CDR3 contains 17 residues. Germline V gives CDR1 MNHEY, CDR2 SMNVEV (reference sequence). CDR3 region: CASSSIWRQGNQETQYF. The CDR3, as DNA: TGTGCCAGCAGTTCAATATGGCGACAGGGCAACCAAGAGACCCAGTACTTC.

The chain is built from TRBV9 and TRBJ2-2, with TRBD2 matching over 10 bases. Per the germline V gene, CDR1 is SGDLS and CDR2 is YYNGEE. The V gene end was trimmed by 0 bases and the J gene end by 2 bases; junction bases not matched to a gene: 4. The CDR3 sequence is 17 residues long. CDR3 region: CASSVATSGDNTGELFF. For the CDR3, the DNA is TGTGCCAGCAGCGTAGCAACTAGCGGGGACAACACCGGGGAGCTGTTTTTT.

The chain joins TRBV2 to TRBJ2-5; 12 positions match TRBD2. Germline CDR1 reads SNHLY; CDR2 reads FYNNEI. The CDR3 length is 17 residues. V lost 1 base, J lost 5 bases, and 8 bases stayed unmatched. This chain's CDR3 is CASSEGEGLAGGETQYF. CDR3 DNA sequence: TGTGCCAGCAGTGAAGGTGAAGGGCTAGCGGGAGGGGAGACCCAGTACTTC.

The V and J genes are TRBV11-2 and TRBJ2-5, with 11 bases lining up with TRBD2. CDR1 and CDR2 (germline): SGHAT, FQNNGV. J gave up 5 bases and V 6 bases, and 5 bases lay outside the gene matches. The CDR3 is 14 amino acids. DNA of the CDR3: TGTGCCAGCAGACTAGCGGGAGCGGGGGAGACCCAGTACTTC. This gives the protein CASRLAGAGETQYF.

This clone was seen just once. The chain employs TRBV7-8 and TRBJ2-1; D not certain. V shed 1 base and J shed 15 bases, with 10 bases lying between them. This CDR3 comprises 11 residues. Per germline, CDR1 SGHVS and CDR2 FQNEAQ. The CDR3 region is CASSLESSPFF. CDR3 coding DNA: TGTGCCAGCAGCTTAGAGTCGAGCCCGTTCTTC.

The rearrangement uses TRBV30 and TRBJ2-1; 10 bases fit TRBD1. CDR3 length: 13 amino acids. Germline V gene sequence: CDR1 GTSNPN, CDR2 SVGIG (reference sequence). The V gene end was trimmed by 5 bases and the J gene end by 10 bases; junction bases not matched to a gene: 8. CDR3 sequence reads: CAWVGTGVGEQFF. The CDR3 nucleotides are TGTGCCTGGGTCGGGACAGGGGTGGGCGAGCAGTTCTTC.

The V call is TRBV5-5, the J call TRBJ1-3, with 10 nucleotides matching TRBD1. With V trimmed by 2 bases and J by 4 bases, 9 bases remained unmatched. Germline CDR1 reads SGHKS; CDR2 reads YYEKEE (reference sequence). This CDR3 is 17 amino acids long. CDR3 region: CASSLIGTGVSGNTIYF. The CDR3 nucleotides are TGTGCCAGCAGCTTAATCGGGACAGGGGTCTCCGGAAACACCATATATTTT.

This sequence joins TRBV5-5 and TRBJ2-5; 8 bases match TRBD2. The DNA end is a closer match to TRBJ2-7, so the J assignment may be wrong. Germline lookup yields CDR1 SGHKS and CDR2 YYEKEE (reference sequence). The CDR3 is made up of 15 amino acids. This CDR3 reads CASSLVSGSWYEQYF. In nucleotides, the CDR3 is TGTGCCAGCAGCTTGGTCAGCGGGAGTTGGTACGAGCAGTACTTC.

This clone was seen only once. The chain has TRBV7-9 and TRBJ2-7, with a possible D match to TRBD1 (6 bases). The CDR3 contains 13 residues. Germline loops: CDR1 SEHNR, CDR2 FQNEAQ (reference sequence). V shed 5 bases and J shed 5 bases, with 13 bases lying between them. CDR3 nucleotide sequence: TGTGCCAGCAGCCCAAACAGGGTCGACGAGCAGTACTTC. Protein: CASSPNRVDEQYF.

The rearrangement links TRBV6-1 to TRBJ2-2; D not resolved. The CDR3 loop spans 11 amino acids. CDR1 MNHNS and CDR2 SASEGT come from the germline V gene. Between the trimmed V and J ends, which lost 10 bases and 5 bases, there was a span of 8 bases. CDR3 sequence (DNA): TGTGCCATCCGAGCTACCGGGGAGCTGTTTTTT. Encoded protein: CAIRATGELFF.

V gene TRBV27 combines with J gene TRBJ1-5, with a possible D match to TRBD1 (5 bases). Germline V gene lookup returns CDR1 MNHEY and CDR2 SMNVEV (reference sequence). Deletions cut 4 bases from V and 5 bases from J, with 21 bases between. The CDR3 is 17 amino acids. CDR3 amino acids: CASSSSREMGPDQPQHF. The CDR3 DNA follows: TGTGCCAGCAGTTCCTCCCGCGAGATGGGGCCCGATCAGCCCCAGCATTTT.

The genes are TRBV7-9 and TRBJ2-5; D unresolved. The CDR3 spans 13 residues. V shed 5 bases and J shed 5 bases, with 12 bases lying between them. Germline V gives CDR1 SEHNR, CDR2 FQNEAQ (reference sequence). DNA of the CDR3: TGTGCCAGCAGCGCCTCATTCCCGGAGACCCAGTACTTC. Its translation: CASSASFPETQYF.